The 29 T cell receptor beta chains below come from one sample, sequenced in a study of a mutant IDH1 vaccine in newly diagnosed glioma. TCRdb's copy holds only in-frame clones and misses some; the assay was immunoSEQ multiplex PCR. The table records about 66,000 clones, 80% to 90% of them present only once. Described time point: baseline, week 1 (first vaccination visit). This sample's treatment: pre-vaccination baseline after standard-of-care therapy. The sequenced sample was PBMCs, obtained from a glioma patient treated with radiotherapy, temozolomide or both. The receptors here all came from a man in his thirties or forties with glioma.

This chain uses TRBV5-1 with TRBJ1-2; 7 nucleotides agree with TRBD1. The CDR3 has 14 amino acids. Germline assignment: CDR1 SGHRS and CDR2 YFSETQ. The V and J ends lost 4 bases and 0 bases, in that order; junction bases with no gene match: 3. CDR3 loop: CASSIGTANYGYTF. Written as DNA, the CDR3 is TGCGCCAGCAGCATCGGGACAGCTAACTATGGCTACACCTTC.

This chain joins TRBV5-5 and TRBJ1-2, with a weak D call TRBD1 (5 bases). CDR3 length: 14 residues. Between the trimmed V and J ends, which lost 4 bases and 4 bases, there was a span of 14 bases. CDR1 is SGHKS, CDR2 YYEKEE, per germline (reference sequence). The CDR3 loop reads CASSRDRSAYGYTF. The CDR3 DNA reads as TGTGCCAGCAGCCGCGACAGATCCGCCTATGGCTACACCTTC.

The V gene is TRBV7-9, the J gene TRBJ1-1; D is undetermined. The V end was cut by 0 bases, the J end by 3 bases, with 8 bases between. This CDR3 is built from 14 residues. Germline CDR1 reads SEHNR; CDR2 reads FQNEAQ (reference sequence). The CDR3 nucleotides are TGTGCCAGCAGCTTAGCGTGGGGATACACTGAAGCTTTCTTT. This gives the protein CASSLAWGYTEAFF.

This clone was seen more than once but under ten times. J is TRBJ1-2 and V is TRBV7-2, with 11 positions matching TRBD1. J lost 0 bases, V lost 2 bases, and 11 bases had no gene match. The CDR3 is made up of 19 amino acids. The germline gives CDR1 SGHTA, CDR2 FQGNSA. The CDR3 spells CASSLTRGTGGLTNYGYTF. In DNA form, the CDR3 reads TGTGCCAGCAGCTTAACGCGCGGGACAGGGGGGCTCACTAACTATGGCTACACCTTC.

The J gene is TRBJ1-4, the V gene TRBV5-1, with a weak D call TRBD1 (5 bases). The germline gives CDR1 SGHRS, CDR2 YFSETQ. This CDR3 is 14 amino acids long. V lost 7 bases and J lost 5, with 15 bases in between. CDR3 residues: CASRWAGQNEKLFF. The CDR3 region has the DNA TGCGCCAGCCGGTGGGCAGGACAAAATGAAAAACTGTTTTTT.

The chain links TRBV6-5 to TRBJ1-2, with D possibly matching TRBD1 (5 bases). Trimming pared 9 bases from V and 4 bases from J, leaving 18 bases between. From germline, CDR1 is MNHEY and CDR2 SVGAGI. The CDR3 covers 14 residues. The CDR3 sequence is CASLSSGVSYGYTF. The CDR3 coding sequence is TGTGCCAGTTTGTCGTCGGGGGTTAGCTATGGCTACACCTTC.

The chain is built from TRBV29-1 and TRBJ1-1, with D unclear. V dropped 7 bases and J dropped 1 base, with 13 bases sitting between them. CDR3 length: 13 amino acids. Germline CDR1 reads SQVTM; CDR2 reads ANQGSEA. The chain's CDR3 is CSAGGSGNTEAFF. The CDR3 DNA reads TGCAGCGCTGGTGGGTCAGGGAACACTGAAGCTTTCTTT.

The CDR3 here is CASSSRQGKTYEQYF. The CDR3 DNA is TGTGCCAGCAGCTCGAGACAGGGAAAGACCTACGAGCAGTACTTC. This sequence joins TRBV11-2 and TRBJ2-7; 7 bases map to TRBD1. This CDR3 region has 15 residues. CDR1 and CDR2 (germline): SGHAT, FQNNGV. Trimming at V came to 4 bases and at J to 2 bases, leaving 8 bases not matched to a gene.

V is TRBV19 and J is TRBJ2-3; 11 positions match TRBD2. Germline values: CDR1 LNHDA, CDR2 SQIVND (reference sequence). J was trimmed by 1 base and V by 1 base; bases with no gene match: 19. This CDR3 contains 22 residues. CDR3 nucleotides: TGTGCCAGTAGTATAGTGGCTAGCGGGGGGAGAACAGAACCAAGTGGCACAGATACGCAGTATTTT. Amino acids: CASSIVASGGRTEPSGTDTQYF.

This clone was seen only a few times. The rearrangement uses TRBV27 and TRBJ1-1; tentatively, D is TRBD1 (5 bases). CDR3 length: 14 amino acids. The V end lost 10 bases, the J end lost 2 bases, and 17 bases lay between the germline ends. The germline V gene encodes CDR1 MNHEY and CDR2 SMNVEV (reference sequence). CDR3 in amino acids: CATTPRGANTEAFF. CDR3 coding DNA: TGTGCCACCACGCCGAGGGGTGCTAACACTGAAGCTTTCTTT.

This clone was seen only once. The genes are TRBV11-2 and TRBJ2-5; D may be TRBD2 (5 bases). The V end was cut by 3 bases, the J end by 5 bases, with 19 bases between. This CDR3 comprises 16 residues. The V gene's germline CDR1 is SGHAT and CDR2 FQNNGV. The DNA of the CDR3 is TGTGCCAGCAGCTTGCGGACTCTCCAGATAGGGGAGACCCAGTACTTC. The encoded protein is CASSLRTLQIGETQYF.

The rearrangement links TRBV10-3 to TRBJ2-5; 12 bases map to TRBD2. The V segment lost 5 bases and the J segment 1 base; nucleotides outside the gene matches: 2. CDR3 length: 15 amino acids. Per germline, CDR1 ENHRY and CDR2 SYGVKD. This CDR3 is CAISLAGGSQETQYF. Written as DNA, the CDR3 is TGTGCCATCAGTCTAGCGGGGGGGTCCCAAGAGACCCAGTACTTC.

This chain links TRBV9 with TRBJ1-6, with a possible D match to TRBD1 (6 bases). The V end was cut by 0 bases, the J end by 8 bases, with 18 bases between. CDR1 is SGDLS and CDR2 is YYNGEE in the germline V gene. This CDR3 is built from 17 residues. CDR3 amino acids: CASSVASVTGSHSPLHF. Written as DNA, the CDR3 is TGTGCCAGCAGCGTAGCATCGGTCACAGGGAGTCATTCACCCCTCCACTTT.

The chain employs TRBV5-6 and TRBJ2-7; D remains unclear. The CDR3 spans 15 residues. The V gene lost 2 bases and the J gene lost 7 bases, with 19 bases spanning the gap. Germline CDR1 is SGHDT and CDR2 is YYEEEE. CDR3 coding DNA: TGTGCCAGCAGCTTTGGTGCAGGCACTACCGGGGAGCAGTACTTC. As protein: CASSFGAGTTGEQYF.

In this sample, this clone turned up once. The DNA for the CDR3 is TGTGCCAGCTCACAGGGGGTCTACGAGCAGTACTTC. Translating it yields CASSQGVYEQYF. The chain joins TRBV18 to TRBJ2-5; possibly TRBD1 for D (6 bases). The J call may be faulty, since TRBJ2-7 better matches the DNA end. Per germline, CDR1 KGHSH and CDR2 LQKENI. The CDR3 covers 12 residues.

This chain joins TRBV7-9 and TRBJ1-2; TRBD1 agrees at 11 bases. CDR3 length: 18 residues. V gave up 5 bases and J gave up 3 bases; unmatched junction bases: 14. Germline V gene data show CDR1 as SEHNR and CDR2 as FQNEAQ (reference sequence). The CDR3 nucleotides read TGTGCCAGCAGCATTGGACAGGGGGCGCCTACAGTTCACTATGGCTACACCTTC. Protein product: CASSIGQGAPTVHYGYTF. Together with reference TRBV7-9 and TRBJ1-2, the CDR3 gives the full variable domain: DTGVSQNPRHKITKRGQNVTFRCDPISEHNRLYWYRQTLGQGPEFLTYFQNEAQLEKSRLLSDRFSAERPKGSFSTLEIQRTEQGDSAMYLCASSIGQGAPTVHYGYTFGSGTRLTVV.

V gene TRBV28 combines with J gene TRBJ1-2; no definite D call. Trimming pared 0 bases from V and 4 bases from J, leaving 6 bases between. Germline V gene data show CDR1 as MDHEN and CDR2 as SYDVKM. The CDR3 is 13 amino acids. This chain's CDR3 is CASSLWSSYGYTF. The CDR3 nucleotides are TGTGCCAGCAGTTTATGGAGTAGCTATGGCTACACCTTC.

The rearrangement joins TRBV19 to TRBJ1-2, with 7 nucleotides matching TRBD1. The CDR3 is 15 amino acids. The V gene's germline CDR1 is LNHDA and CDR2 SQIVND (reference sequence). V was pared by 7 bases and J by 2 bases, with 10 bases of the junction left unmatched. The DNA of the CDR3 is TGTGCCAGTAAAAGGCCAGGGGGGACCAACTATGGCTACACCTTC. This translates into CASKRPGGTNYGYTF. Looking up the rest from reference TRBV19 and TRBJ1-2 gives the full variable domain: DGGITQSPKYLFRKEGQNVTLSCEQNLNHDAMYWYRQDPGQGLRLIYYSQIVNDFQKGDIAEGYSVSREKKESFPLTVTSAQKNPTAFYLCASKRPGGTNYGYTFGSGTRLTVV.

V is TRBV28 and J is TRBJ1-5, with D perhaps matching TRBD1 (6 bases). The CDR3 contains 15 residues. Germline lookup yields CDR1 MDHEN and CDR2 SYDVKM. V dropped 5 bases and J dropped 2 bases, with 13 bases sitting between them. CDR3 coding DNA: TGTGCCAGCAGTGACTACAGGGTTGGCAATCAGCCCCAGCATTTT. Translated: CASSDYRVGNQPQHF.

The chain joins TRBV14 to TRBJ1-1, with D possibly TRBD1 on 6 matching bases. The CDR3 consists of 13 residues. CDR1 is SGHDN, CDR2 FVKESK, per germline. The germline V and J ends were trimmed by 4 bases and 3 bases, with 9 bases remaining between them. Here the CDR3 reads CASSRTGYTEAFF. CDR3 coding DNA: TGTGCCAGCAGCCGAACAGGGTACACTGAAGCTTTCTTT.

The chain combines TRBV7-2 with TRBJ1-5; no clear D gene. Trimming left V 5 bases short and J 3 bases short, with 8 bases between. The CDR3 spans 13 residues. In germline, CDR1 is SGHTA, CDR2 FQGNSA. The CDR3 loop is CASSRVNNQPQHF. For the CDR3, the DNA is TGTGCCAGCAGCAGAGTAAACAATCAGCCCCAGCATTTT.

This chain connects TRBV5-5 to TRBJ1-2; D is perhaps TRBD1 (6 bases). Germline V lookup: CDR1 SGHKS, CDR2 YYEKEE (reference sequence). The V end lost 4 bases, the J end lost 12 bases, and 19 bases lay between the germline ends. There are 13 residues in the CDR3. The CDR3 nucleotides are TGTGCCAGCAGCAATCTCAGGGGCCCGGGGAACACCTTC. Its protein is CASSNLRGPGNTF.

This clone turned up a few times. The genes are TRBV11-2 and TRBJ2-1, with 7 nucleotides matching TRBD2. CDR1 and CDR2 from the germline V gene are SGHAT and FQNNGV. The CDR3 is made up of 19 amino acids. V lost 6 bases and J lost 1; bases outside the gene matches: 18. The CDR3 DNA reads as TGTGCCAGCAGTCGTACGGTCCCTATCGGGGGGTTATCCTACAATGAGCAGTTCTTC. Its translation is CASSRTVPIGGLSYNEQFF.

The chain joins TRBV10-3 to TRBJ1-1; 7 positions agree with TRBD1. CDR3 length equals 13 residues. Germline V lookup: CDR1 ENHRY, CDR2 SYGVKD. The junction had 4 bases not matched to a gene; V was cut back by 8 bases and J by 1 base. The CDR3 sequence is CAIRGTANTEAFF. CDR3 bases: TGTGCCATCCGGGGGACAGCGAACACTGAAGCTTTCTTT.

The chain links TRBV6-1 to TRBJ1-6; D gene uncertain. Trimming pared 8 bases from V and 11 bases from J, leaving 19 bases between. Germline-derived CDR1 and CDR2 are MNHNS and SASEGT. This CDR3 is built from 14 residues. CDR3 sequence: CASCVTGSATPLHF. Written as DNA, the CDR3 is TGTGCCAGCTGCGTGACGGGGTCCGCAACACCCCTCCACTTT.

The V call is TRBV10-3, the J call TRBJ1-1, with a tentative D call TRBD1 (5 bases). V lost 2 bases and J lost 11, with 15 bases in between. The CDR3 runs to 13 residues. Per the germline V gene, CDR1 is ENHRY and CDR2 is SYGVKD. The CDR3 region is CAISEVGGGDAFF. DNA for the CDR3: TGTGCCATCAGTGAGGTGGGTGGCGGGGACGCTTTCTTT.

The V and J genes are TRBV11-3 and TRBJ2-6; D ambiguous. CDR3 length: 15 amino acids. From germline, CDR1 is SGHNT and CDR2 YENEEA. The ends were cut back, 6 bases at V and 0 bases at J, with 9 bases in the middle. The CDR3 loop is CASSYHFSGANVLTF. The CDR3 nucleotides read TGTGCCAGCAGTTACCACTTCTCTGGGGCCAACGTCCTGACTTTC. Full variable domain (outside the CDR3, taken from reference TRBV11-3 and TRBJ2-6): EAGVVQSPRYKIIEKKQPVAFWCNPISGHNTLYWYLQNLGQGPELLIRYENEEAVDDSQLPKDRFSAERLKGVDSTLKIQPAELGDSAVYLCASSYHFSGANVLTFGAGSRLTVL.

The chain couples TRBV7-8 to TRBJ1-5; D remains unclear. V lost 5 bases and J lost 3, with 17 bases in between. From germline, CDR1 is SGHVS and CDR2 FQNEAQ. The CDR3 spans 16 residues. The CDR3 DNA reads TGTGCCAGCAGCGGCCGGGTCCTGGACGTCAATCAGCCCCAGCATTTT. This gives the protein CASSGRVLDVNQPQHF.

The V and J genes are TRBV6-6 and TRBJ1-2; D call uncertain. Trimming removed 7 bases at V and 3 bases at J, with 9 bases between. This CDR3 is built from 12 residues. Germline assignment: CDR1 MNHNY and CDR2 SVGAGI (reference sequence). The CDR3 coding sequence is TGTGCCAGCACCTTCGATGACTATGGCTACACCTTC. Residues: CASTFDDYGYTF.